The clone carrying this T cell receptor (beta chain) was detected a few times. Antigen unknown. This sample stems from a study of naive CD8 T cells in extremely preterm neonates. Elective cesarean births at about 37-42 weeks, without labor or membrane rupture, supplied the cord blood. Pregnancies with fetal demise, active maternal HSV infection or known maternal HIV were excluded. TCRdb's table, derived via immunoSEQ multiplex PCR, lists solely in-frame clones and lacks some. The sample holds around 7,300 clones, more than 85% seen once. Study-level results: Limitations included small sample size and variable preterm productive templates. Term neonates 0.4% to 0.5%, young children about 0.027%, adults 0.01%; preterm neonates shared less than 3.5%. Preterm infants showed shorter CDR3s, fewer N additions and less trimming than older groups.

Specimen: naive CD8+ T cells from cord blood. The source of this sequence is a newborn in good health.

The CDR3 DNA follows: TGTGCCAGCAGCCAACTACAGAGCAATGAAAAACTGTTTTTT. Amino acid sequence: CASSQLQSNEKLFF. The gene calls are TRBV14 and TRBJ1-4, with no clear D. Germline V gene lookup returns CDR1 SGHDN and CDR2 FVKESK. The CDR3 totals 14 residues. Trimming took off 2 bases at V and 5 bases at J, with 9 bases between the two ends.